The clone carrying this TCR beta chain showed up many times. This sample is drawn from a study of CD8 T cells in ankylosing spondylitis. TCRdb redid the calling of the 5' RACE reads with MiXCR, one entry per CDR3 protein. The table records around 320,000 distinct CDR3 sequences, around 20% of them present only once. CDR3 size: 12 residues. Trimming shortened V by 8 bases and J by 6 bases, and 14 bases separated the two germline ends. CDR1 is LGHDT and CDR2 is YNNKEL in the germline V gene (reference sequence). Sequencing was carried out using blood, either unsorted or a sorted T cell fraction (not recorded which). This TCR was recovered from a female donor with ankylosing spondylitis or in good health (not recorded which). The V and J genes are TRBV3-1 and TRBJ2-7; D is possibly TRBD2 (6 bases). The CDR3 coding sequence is TGTGCCAGCGGGTCATACGGGAGCGAGCAGTACTTC. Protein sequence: CASGSYGSEQYF.